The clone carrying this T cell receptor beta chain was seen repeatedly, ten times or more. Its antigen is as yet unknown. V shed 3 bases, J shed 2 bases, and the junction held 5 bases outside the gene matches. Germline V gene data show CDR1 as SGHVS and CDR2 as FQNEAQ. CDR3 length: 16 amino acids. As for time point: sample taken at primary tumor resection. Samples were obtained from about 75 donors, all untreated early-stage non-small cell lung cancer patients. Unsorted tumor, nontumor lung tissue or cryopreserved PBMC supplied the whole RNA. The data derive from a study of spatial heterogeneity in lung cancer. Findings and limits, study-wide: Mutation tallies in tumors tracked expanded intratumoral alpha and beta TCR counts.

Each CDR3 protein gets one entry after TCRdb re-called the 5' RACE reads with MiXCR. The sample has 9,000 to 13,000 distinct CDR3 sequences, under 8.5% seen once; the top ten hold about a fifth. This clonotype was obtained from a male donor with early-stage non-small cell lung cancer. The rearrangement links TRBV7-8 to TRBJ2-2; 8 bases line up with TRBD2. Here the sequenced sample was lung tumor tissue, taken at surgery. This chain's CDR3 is CASSFSGGENTGELFF. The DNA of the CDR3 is TGTGCCAGCAGCTTCAGCGGGGGAGAAAACACCGGGGAGCTGTTTTTT.